This T cell receptor beta chain comes out of a study of shared clonotypes between healthy human individuals. Study outcomes and limitations: It was observed that 4% to 6% of naive CD4 clonotypes were shared across several donors. Sorted-subset sequencing was shown by rarefaction to be incomplete despite large depth. Only blood was sampled; tissue repertoires likely differ.

Comments on this clone: The antigen is unknown.

This table comes from immunoSEQ multiplex PCR, and its TCRdb copy is limited to in-frame clones, with some not included. The data show over a million clones, roughly 96% seen once. CDR3 length: 15 amino acids. CDR1 is MDHEN and CDR2 is SYDVKM in the germline V gene. V shed 3 bases and J shed 7 bases, with 13 bases lying between them. The J gene is TRBJ2-6, the V gene TRBV28; D possibly corresponds to TRBD1 (6 bases). Sample: naive CD4+ T cells sorted from blood. Subset indicated: CD45RA+ positively selected. The TCR originated in a man aged 25-45 years in good health. CDR3 amino acids: CASSLYRASANVLTF. The CDR3 DNA reads as TGTGCCAGCAGTTTGTACAGGGCTTCTGCCAACGTCCTGACTTTC.